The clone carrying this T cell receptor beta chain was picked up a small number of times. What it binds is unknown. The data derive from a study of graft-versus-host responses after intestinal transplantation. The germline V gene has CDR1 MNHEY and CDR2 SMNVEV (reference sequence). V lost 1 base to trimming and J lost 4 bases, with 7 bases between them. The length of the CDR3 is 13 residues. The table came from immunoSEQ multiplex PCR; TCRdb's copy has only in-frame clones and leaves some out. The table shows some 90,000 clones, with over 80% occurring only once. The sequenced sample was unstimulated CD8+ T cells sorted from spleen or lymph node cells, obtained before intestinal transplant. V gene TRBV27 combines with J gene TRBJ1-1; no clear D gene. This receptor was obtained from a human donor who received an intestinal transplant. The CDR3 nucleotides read TGTGCCAGCAGTTTATTCCCGGGCACTGAAGCTTTCTTT. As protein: CASSLFPGTEAFF.